A single sample is the source of the 9 T cell receptor beta chains below, sequenced in a study of shared clonotypes between healthy human individuals. Some clones are missing from TCRdb's copy, which holds only in-frame ones; the method was immunoSEQ multiplex PCR. The top ten clones hold approximately 1.2% of a sample with 1.6 million or so clones, around 95% of them seen once. The sequenced material came from naive CD4+ T cells sorted from blood. The subset denotes: CD45RA+ positively selected. These receptors all stem from a man aged 25 to 45 in good health.

The chain joins TRBV7-2 to TRBJ1-3; D might be TRBD1 (6 bases). V dropped 3 bases and J dropped 1 base, with 13 bases sitting between them. The CDR3 has 16 amino acids. Germline V gene sequence: CDR1 SGHTA, CDR2 FQGNSA. The CDR3 reads CASSFAGAGSGNTIYF. In DNA, the CDR3 is TGTGCCAGCAGCTTTGCAGGGGCTGGATCTGGAAACACCATATATTTT. Looking up the rest from reference TRBV7-2 and TRBJ1-3 gives the full variable domain: GAGVSQSPSNKVTEKGKDVELRCDPISGHTALYWYRQSLGQGLEFLIYFQGNSAPDKSGLPSDRFSAERTGGSVSTLTIQRTQQEDSAVYLCASSFAGAGSGNTIYFGEGSWLTVV.

The V gene is TRBV7-2, the J gene TRBJ2-7, with a tentative D call TRBD2 (6 bases). The germline V gene has CDR1 SGHTA and CDR2 FQGNSA. CDR3 length: 15 residues. V was pared by 3 bases and J by 0 bases, with 12 bases between. CDR3 DNA sequence: TGTGCCAGCAGCTTTAGCGGAGGATACTCCTACGAGCAGTACTTC. As protein: CASSFSGGYSYEQYF.

The chain carries TRBV11-2 and TRBJ1-1; D uncertain. Germline values: CDR1 SGHAT, CDR2 FQNNGV. The CDR3 spans 17 residues. Trimming stripped 0 bases from V and 4 bases from J, with 18 bases between. CDR3 nucleotides: TGTGCCAGCAGCTTAGACCCCCGGTCCGGGAGGCCCACTGAAGCTTTCTTT. Its translation is CASSLDPRSGRPTEAFF.

The V gene is TRBV5-8, the J gene TRBJ2-3; D unclear. The germline V gene encodes CDR1 SGHTS and CDR2 YDEGEE. The CDR3 extends over 14 amino acids. V dropped 3 bases and J dropped 5 bases, with 13 bases sitting between them. CDR3 region: CASSSRPLRDTQYF. The DNA for the CDR3 is TGTGCCAGCAGCTCTAGGCCCCTTAGAGATACGCAGTATTTT.

CDR3 nucleotide sequence: TGTGCCAGCAGCTTGGGCGTCATAAACCAAGAGACCCAGTACTTC. The encoded protein is CASSLGVINQETQYF. The chain joins TRBV5-6 to TRBJ2-5; D is undetermined. The CDR3 spans 15 residues. Trimming left V 0 bases short and J 0 bases short, with 9 bases between. Germline loops: CDR1 SGHDT, CDR2 YYEEEE.

The V and J genes are TRBV21-1 and TRBJ1-5. TRBV21-1 is shown as a pseudogene. The CDR3 is 15 amino acids. The CDR3 protein is CASNQARQIDQPQHF. The CDR3 DNA sequence: TGTGCCAGCAATCAAGCTCGGCAGATTGATCAGCCCCAGCATTTT.

The chain carries TRBV28 and TRBJ2-1; perhaps TRBD2 as D (5 bases). CDR1 and CDR2 (germline): MDHEN, SYDVKM. Between the trimmed V and J ends, which lost 7 bases and 0 bases, there was a span of 10 bases. CDR3 length equals 14 residues. CDR3 bases: TGTGCCAGCATGCCGGGGAGCTCCTACAATGAGCAGTTCTTC. Encoded protein: CASMPGSSYNEQFF.

On this clone itself: The same CDR3 is also encoded by other DNA sequences in this sample. The V call is TRBV11-2, the J call TRBJ2-2; 8 bases are shared with TRBD1. The CDR3 contains 15 residues. V was pared by 5 bases and J by 2 bases, with 4 bases of the junction left unmatched. Germline CDR1 SGHAT, CDR2 FQNNGV. The CDR3 coding sequence is TGTGCCAGCAGCCTCGGGACAGGAAACACCGGGGAGCTGTTTTTT. Translating gives CASSLGTGNTGELFF. Full variable domain (remainder filled in from reference TRBV11-2 and TRBJ2-2): EAGVAQSPRYKIIEKRQSVAFWCNPISGHATLYWYQQILGQGPKLLIQFQNNGVVDDSQLPKDRFSAERLKGVDSTLKIQPAKLEDSAVYLCASSLGTGNTGELFFGEGSRLTVL.

The chain employs TRBV11-2 and TRBJ2-2, with 8 bases fitting TRBD2. This CDR3 has 17 residues. Germline loops: CDR1 SGHAT, CDR2 FQNNGV. J gave up 5 bases and V 3 bases, and 11 bases lay outside the gene matches. DNA of the CDR3: TGTGCCAGCAGCTTTGGCCTAGCGGGCCGGAGGACCGGGGAGCTGTTTTTT. Residues: CASSFGLAGRRTGELFF.